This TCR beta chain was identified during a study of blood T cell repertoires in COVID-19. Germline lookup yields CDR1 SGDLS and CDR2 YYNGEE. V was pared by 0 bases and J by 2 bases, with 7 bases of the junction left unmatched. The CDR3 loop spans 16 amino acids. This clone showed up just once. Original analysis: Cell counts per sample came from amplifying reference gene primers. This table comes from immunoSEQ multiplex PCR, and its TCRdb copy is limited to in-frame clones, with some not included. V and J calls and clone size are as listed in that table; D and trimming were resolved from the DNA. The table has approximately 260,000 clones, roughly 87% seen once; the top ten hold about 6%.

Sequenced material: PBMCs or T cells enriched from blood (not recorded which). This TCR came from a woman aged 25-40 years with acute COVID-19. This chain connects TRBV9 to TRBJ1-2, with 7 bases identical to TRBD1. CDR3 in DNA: TGTGCCAGCAGCGTAGGATTCCAGGGGGAAAACTATGGCTACACCTTC. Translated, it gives CASSVGFQGENYGYTF.